The rows below give T cell receptor beta chains drawn from one sample of a study of cytomegalovirus exposure and HLA in healthy donors. Profiling relied on immunoSEQ multiplex PCR, and the TCRdb table lists in-frame clones only, not all of them. The sample consists of roughly 180,000 clones, around 84% of them appearing once. Sequenced material: PBMCs. Every receptor here comes from a man between 18 and 29 years old in good health and CMV-seropositive. Both conserved end residues are trimmed from each CDR3.

>TRBV9
ASSGMSGSTTDTQY
>TRBV6-6
ASSIGQGSFRAF
>TRBV27
ASSKGLFLQYNEQF
>TRBV27
ASSSPTSSYYEQY
>TRBV30
AWSLGQAHSGNTIY
>TRBV28
ALLDRGPFTDTQY
>TRBV28
ATRGGASDGTQY
>TRBV6-1
ASSERGYSYEQY
>TRBV4-3
ASSQGAGQGRGEKLF
>TRBV4-1
ASSLREDHEQF
>TRBV10-3
AISETRDRGNYGYT
>TRBV29-1
SVRQFMNTEAF
>TRBV9
ASSVATVTGEQF
>TRBV27
ASSLGHGGTTKF
>TRBV19
ASSRRDYNEQF
>TRBV5-1
ASSSGGSGPTSGSPYEQY
>TRBV18
ASSQGQGARINYEQY
>TRBV5-1
ASSPVSDTRGYGYT